Here is one TCR beta chain with its context. What this receptor recognizes is not known. No clone much larger than this one lies a single base away; base qualities are absent. The data belong to a study of T-cell memory formation after mild COVID-19 (dated by TCRdb to about 2021). A note on the overall study: TCR sequence clusters from the two donors were found to be largely donor specific. In a couple of donors, T-cell clones that expanded and contracted after mild COVID-19 were tracked by sequencing TCRalpha and TCRbeta repertoires over time. Two young, previously healthy adult volunteers made up the cohort, one male and one female.

CDR1 and CDR2 are drawn from the germline V gene (reference sequence): DFQATT, SNEGSKA. CDR3 length: 11 amino acids, cysteine to phenylalanine. The entry retains the CDR3 DNA only, 33 bases that are in frame from base 1. Instrument on record: Illumina NovaSeq 6000. TCRalpha and TCRbeta cDNA libraries were constructed by 5'RACE with constant-segment primers, with sample barcodes and unique molecular identifiers being introduced. RNA was extracted from every sample with Trizol reagent. The libraries were amplified in two PCR steps, and the second step added a second sample barcode and Illumina TruSeq adapters. Sequencing of libraries was performed on an Illumina NovaSeq with 2 x 150 bp paired-end reads. The authors' analysis ran thus. With migec v1.2.7, reads were demultiplexed and then collapsed into UMI-guided consensus sequences. Using mixcr v2.1.11, UMI consensuses were aligned to TRA and TRB V and J templates and then assembled into clonotypes. A clonotype was counted as expanded or contracted only when both edgeR and NoisET called the clonotype significant, with the noise models trained on biological replicates. For edgeR calls, the cutoffs were a false discovery rate-adjusted p below 0.01 and a log2 fold-change threshold of 1. PCA with hierarchical clustering of max-normalized trajectories of the 1000 most abundant clonotypes was used as exploratory dynamics analysis. The CD4 or CD8 phenotype of responding clones was assigned using the separately sequenced CD4+ and CD8+ repertoires. TCRdb cleaned the public reads at Q25 with fastp, built clones with MiXCR and kept in-frame beta chains. Each entry is one CDR3 protein sequence, shown with its most common DNA and genes. The V and J calls were not made by the authors but by TCRdb's processing. Present in this sample are about 100,000 distinct CDR3 sequences, over 8.5% of which were seen just once. The biggest ten clones account for roughly two fifths of the sample.

Broad study findings and their caveats: Balanced CD4/CD8 phenotypes were observed for clones contracting from day 15 to 85, whereas a bias towards CD4+ was observed for a second wave of clones expanding from day 15 to 37. Only two mild cases were covered by the study, and larger cohorts that include severe cases with pre-infection samples were considered necessary. The second-wave clones that peaked on day 37 were not confirmed to be SARS-CoV-2 specific. Contracting CD4+ clones appeared mostly in the CM and EM memory subsets, whereas CD8+ clones were enriched in EMRA. The detection of some responding clones in pre-infection memory suggests that pre-existing cross-reactive memory T cells joined the SARS-CoV-2 response.

Ficoll-Paque density gradient centrifugation was used to isolate PBMCs. The rearranged chain carries TRBV20-1 and TRBJ2-1, with no confidently assigned D gene. The sequencing input was PBMCs or a T cell subset sorted from them (not recorded which). The origin of this receptor is a man aged 18 to 29 who had mild COVID-19 (a few samples of this study predate the infection). The sample titles of this study are shuffled in the database, so cell type and time point are left out; the donor was told from shared clones. This receptor carries the CDR3 CSPIPGSEQFF. The DNA sequence is given as TGCAGCCCAATTCCCGGGTCTGAGCAGTTCTTC.